This TCR beta chain came from a study of identical twins. General study findings and limits: The conclusions drew on cross-sectional statistical analysis instead of tracking the same donors. Twin sharing of out-of-frame TCR alpha was underestimated by models in monozygotic pairs.

A universal primer site was added by template switching, and unique molecular identifiers were carried by the cDNA. Using its own MiXCR run on the 5' RACE reads, TCRdb lists one record per CDR3 protein. The data hold some 600,000 distinct CDR3 sequences, with about 7% observed a single time. The CDR3 extends over 14 amino acids. The trim removed 5 bases at V and 7 bases at J, leaving 7 bases unmatched. This clonotype was picked up many times. Its matching antigen is unknown. These data were likewise used in another study, on yellow fever vaccine responses in identical twins.

The specimen sequenced was PBMCs. The chain links TRBV12-3 or TRBV12-4 to TRBJ1-3, with 8 positions matching TRBD1. The origin of this receptor is a woman in her late teens or twenties in good health. Here the CDR3 reads CASSIGQGWNTIYF. Written as DNA, the CDR3 is TGTGCCAGCAGTATAGGACAGGGATGGAACACCATATATTTT.